The source of this T cell receptor (beta chain) is a study of CD8+ T cells in alopecia areata. Per germline, CDR1 LGHNA and CDR2 YSLEER. V was trimmed by 3 bases and J by 0 bases, leaving 10 bases between them. This CDR3 has 15 amino acids. Extracted from the samples, RNA was reverse transcribed into cDNA to serve as the sequencing template. Clones were read by immunoSEQ multiplex PCR, and TCRdb kept only the in-frame ones, dropping some. The data contain more than 200,000 clones, 65% to 70% of them seen just once; the ten biggest clones take up around 1.2%. Sequences were derived from CD4+ T cells sorted from blood, sampled at week 0. This rearrangement joins TRBV4-3 to TRBJ2-3; unclear D gene. The receptor was derived from a human donor with alopecia areata. The CDR3 bases are TGCGCCAGCAGCCATTCAAGGAGTAGCACAGATACGCAGTATTTT. It translates to CASSHSRSSTDTQYF.